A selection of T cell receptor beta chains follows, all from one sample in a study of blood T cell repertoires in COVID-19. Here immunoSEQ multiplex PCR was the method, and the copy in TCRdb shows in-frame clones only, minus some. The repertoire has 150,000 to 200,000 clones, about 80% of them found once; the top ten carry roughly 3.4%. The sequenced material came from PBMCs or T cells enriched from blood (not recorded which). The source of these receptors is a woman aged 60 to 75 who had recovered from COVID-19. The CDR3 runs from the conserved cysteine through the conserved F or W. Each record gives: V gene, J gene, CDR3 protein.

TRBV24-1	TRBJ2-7	CATSDEGQPYEQYF
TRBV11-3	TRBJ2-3	CASSVTSDSTDTQYF
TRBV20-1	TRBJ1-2	CSASRDIYGYTF
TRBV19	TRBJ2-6	CASSLDRLSSGANVLTF
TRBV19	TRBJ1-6	CASRGQGGSPLHF
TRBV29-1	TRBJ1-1	CSGIRGARTEAFF
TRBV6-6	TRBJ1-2	CASRETGGDGYTF
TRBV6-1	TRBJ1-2	CASSESRGTYGYTF
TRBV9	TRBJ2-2	CASSVAGGSEELFF
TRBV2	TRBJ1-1	CASRINTGYETEAFF
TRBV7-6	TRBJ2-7	CASSFLASEQYF
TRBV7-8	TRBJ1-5	CASSLDGTANQPQHF
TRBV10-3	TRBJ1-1	CAIKTGGTEAFF
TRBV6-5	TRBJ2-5	CASSRLGETQYF
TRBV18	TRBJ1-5	CASSPEGQRAQPQHF
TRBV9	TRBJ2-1	CASSAKDRGVYNEQFF
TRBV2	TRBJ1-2	CASSSGQTIRYGYTF
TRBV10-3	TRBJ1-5	CAISEAGGGNQPQHF
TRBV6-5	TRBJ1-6	CASRGTGESPLHF
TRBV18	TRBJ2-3	CASSPALAGLTDTQYF
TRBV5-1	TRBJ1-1	CASSLSRVNTEAFF
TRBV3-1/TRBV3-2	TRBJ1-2	CASSQDPGNYGYTF
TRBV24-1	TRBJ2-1	CATSDSRRRGEQFF
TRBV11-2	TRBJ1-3	CASSPQGGNTIYF
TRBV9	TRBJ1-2	CASSDINLGYTF
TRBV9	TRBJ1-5	CASSVEGINQPQHF
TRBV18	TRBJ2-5	CASSPGLAGAWEVYF
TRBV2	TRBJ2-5	CASSTLAGGQETQYF